The sequence of this TCR beta chain was determined in a study of T cells in Graves' hyperthyroidism and ophthalmopathy. Overall study results and limits: Most expanded thyroid clonotypes above 0.001 recurred in blood.

This clonotype was counted only a few times. Its antigen is unknown. The germline V gene has CDR1 MNHEY and CDR2 SMNVEV (reference sequence). V dropped 4 bases and J dropped 4; count of bases not matched to a gene: 9. The CDR3 has 16 residues. From RNA transcripts, TCR beta CDR3 regions were amplified. The primer set for the first-round RT-PCR of the TCR CDR3 was HTBI. TCRdb independently ran MiXCR on the multiplex PCR reads; one entry per CDR3 protein. The sample has around 570,000 distinct CDR3 sequences, around 20% seen once; the top ten hold roughly 44%. The V gene is TRBV27, the J gene TRBJ1-2; 10 bases fit TRBD1. This TCR came from a middle-aged man with Graves' ophthalmopathy. Sequenced material: blood. CDR3 in amino acids: CASSSLDRGVFYGYTF. As DNA, the CDR3 is TGTGCCAGCAGTTCGTTGGACAGGGGGGTTTTCTATGGCTACACCTTC.